This section outlines one T cell receptor beta chain sequence together with its context. The antigen is unknown. The CDR3 totals 17 residues. Trimming cost V 5 bases and J 6 bases; bases outside gene matches: 15. Looked up from germline, CDR1 is SGHTA and CDR2 is FQGNSA. The sample is drawn from a study of blood T cells in healthy people across ages. Study-wide findings and caveats: Diversity was higher, and naive CD4+ cells more numerous, in long-lived donors than in aged donors. Among T cells, TCR beta diversity per million cells dropped roughly linearly as age rose.

Using a J-beta primer mix together with a sample-barcoded 5' primer, a second PCR was run for roughly 7 to 12 cycles. Each cDNA molecule, via a template-switch adaptor with 12 random nucleotides, was tagged. Every sample gave at least 3 million paired-end reads containing CDR3. TCRdb reprocessed the 5' RACE reads with MiXCR, giving one entry per CDR3 protein. Counted here are 660,000 or so distinct CDR3 sequences, roughly 58% occurring once; the ten biggest clones make up over 30%. The V and J genes are TRBV7-2 and TRBJ2-7; 11 nucleotides match TRBD2. Sequencing was done on a sample of blood. The sequence was obtained from a man aged 55 to 70 in good health. This chain's CDR3 is CASSPLGETSGVREQYF. CDR3 nucleotides: TGTGCCAGCAGCCCCCTTGGAGAGACTAGCGGGGTCCGCGAGCAGTACTTC.